The rows below give T cell receptor beta chains drawn from one sample of a study of blood T cells in healthy people across ages. TCRdb re-called the 5' RACE reads with MiXCR, one entry per CDR3 protein. Of approximately 1.5 million distinct CDR3 sequences in the sample, 30% to 35% are singletons; the top ten hold 10% to 12%. Sequencing input: blood. The receptors stem from a woman younger than 45 in good health. Each CDR3 is given with its conserved first and last residue. A D gene is named only where the DNA matches it firmly. Clone size is not always given. Where it is, it says once, few, many or a class for expanded clones.

V	D	size	J	DNA	CDR3
TRBV29-1	NA	NA	TRBJ1-6	TGCAGCGTTGCGGACGGGGCCTATAATTCACCCCTCCACTTT	CSVADGAYNSPLHF
TRBV3-1	NA	NA	TRBJ2-7	TGTGCCAGCAGCCCCGTAGACAGCTACGAGCAGTACTTC	CASSPVDSYEQYF
TRBV27	NA	NA	TRBJ1-1	TGTGCCAGCAGTTTCCAGGGGATGCTCACTGAAGCTTTCTTT	CASSFQGMLTEAFF
TRBV7-9	NA	once	TRBJ2-5	TGTGCCAACAGCTTAGGGCTACCTGCCCAAGAGACCCAGTACTTC	CANSLGLPAQETQYF
TRBV2	TRBD2	NA	TRBJ2-1	TGTGCCAGCCAAAGGACTAGACAAACGGGTGAGCAGTTCTTC	CASQRTRQTGEQFF
TRBV25-1	NA	NA	TRBJ1-5	TGTGCCAGCAGTGAGGGGGGCGAAGGCAATCAGCCCCAGCATTTT	CASSEGGEGNQPQHF
TRBV20-1	TRBD2	NA	TRBJ2-3	TGCAGTGCTAGAGCCGAGTTGGCGGGAGACGCCAGCTTTGTGGATACGCAGTATTTT	CSARAELAGDASFVDTQYF
TRBV29-1	NA	many	TRBJ1-2	TGCAGCGTTGAAGTACCGACAGGACCTAACTATGGCTACACCTTC	CSVEVPTGPNYGYTF
TRBV20-1	NA	NA	TRBJ1-5	TGCAGTGCTAGGGGAGACTCCCTACGTGAGCCCCAGCATTTT	CSARGDSLREPQHF
TRBV20-1	NA	NA	TRBJ1-2	TGCAGTGCTAGATCACCGACAGGCTATGGCTACACCTTC	CSARSPTGYGYTF
TRBV18	NA	NA	TRBJ2-7	TGTGCCAGCTCCGACGGGACTGCCAACTCCTACGAGCAGTACTTC	CASSDGTANSYEQYF
TRBV3-1	NA	few	TRBJ2-2	TGTGCCAGCAGCCCAGGATGGAGGGACACCGGGGAGCTGTTTTTT	CASSPGWRDTGELFF
TRBV7-9	NA	NA	TRBJ2-5	TGTGCCAGCAGCCCCCTAGGAGGAGTGCCAGAGACCCAGTACTTC	CASSPLGGVPETQYF
TRBV3-1	TRBD2	once	TRBJ2-7	TGTGCCAGCAGCCCCCCAGGCGGGAGAGGCCACGAGCAGTACTTC	CASSPPGGRGHEQYF
TRBV20-1	TRBD1	few	TRBJ1-1	TGCAGTGCTAGATCTGGGACAGGGACCACTGAAGCTTTCTTT	CSARSGTGTTEAFF
TRBV6-4	NA	few	TRBJ2-5	TGTGCCAGCAGTGACTCGATAACTGTGCAGTACTTC	CASSDSITVQYF
TRBV20-1	TRBD1	few	TRBJ1-2	TGCAGTGCCCCCATGACAGGGTACGGCTACACCTTC	CSAPMTGYGYTF
TRBV6-1	NA	few	TRBJ2-7	TGTGCCAGCAGGGGGCTTCAGGGGAGGCTGTCCTACGAGCAGTACTTC	CASRGLQGRLSYEQYF
TRBV12-5	TRBD2	NA	TRBJ2-1	TGTGCTAGTGGTAACGGACGAGCGGGGAATTTAAATGAGCAGTTCTTC	CASGNGRAGNLNEQFF
TRBV7-9	NA	NA	TRBJ1-5	TGTGCCAGCAGCTTAGCGATAGGGGATAGCAATCAGCCCCAGCATTTT	CASSLAIGDSNQPQHF
TRBV28	TRBD2	NA	TRBJ2-3	TGTGCCAACAGTTCTCCACTAGCGGGAGCCGCAGATACGCAGTATTTT	CANSSPLAGAADTQYF
TRBV4-2	TRBD1	many	TRBJ2-6	TGTGCCAGCACCGGACAGGGGGCAGCTGGGGCCAACGTCCTGACTTTC	CASTGQGAAGANVLTF
TRBV29-1	NA	NA	TRBJ1-2	TGCAGCGTTGTCTTCGACGGGACTTCTGCTTCCTATGACTACACCTTC	CSVVFDGTSASYDYTF
TRBV10-3	TRBD1	few	TRBJ2-4	TGTGCCATCGGACAGGGAGAAAACATTCAGTACTTC	CAIGQGENIQYF
TRBV12-3/TRBV12-4	NA	few	TRBJ2-7	TGTGCCAGCAGTTTAAGGGCTAGCGAAACTGGGGCCCAGTACTTC	CASSLRASETGAQYF
TRBV11-1	NA	NA	TRBJ2-1	TGTGCCAGCAGCCCGGGGCAGGACTTACCCTACAATGAGCAGTTCTTC	CASSPGQDLPYNEQFF
TRBV5-1	TRBD2	NA	TRBJ2-1	TGCGCCAGCAGCTTGGCCTTAACTAGCGTAACGAGCTCCTACAATGAGCAGTTCTTC	CASSLALTSVTSSYNEQFF
TRBV6-4	NA	many	TRBJ2-1	TGTGCCAGCACCCCGGACCTCTCCGGGGGCTACAATGAGCAGTTCTTC	CASTPDLSGGYNEQFF
TRBV7-2	NA	NA	TRBJ2-2	TGTGCCAAACCTCAACTCGGGACTCCGAACACCGGGGAGCTGTTTTTT	CAKPQLGTPNTGELFF
TRBV4-1	NA	NA	TRBJ1-1	TGCGCCAGCAGCCAGACCAGGGGAGACACTGAAGCTTTCTTT	CASSQTRGDTEAFF
TRBV15	NA	NA	TRBJ1-2	TGTGCCACCAGCAAGGGGGGCCCCTATGGCTACACCTTC	CATSKGGPYGYTF
TRBV2	NA	once	TRBJ1-6	TGTGCCAGCAGTGAAAGGGGTCGCTCACCCCTCCACTTT	CASSERGRSPLHF
TRBV6-5	NA	few	TRBJ1-1	TGTGCCAGCAGTTACACCGGGACGGGTGAAGCTTTCTTT	CASSYTGTGEAFF
TRBV7-2	NA	NA	TRBJ2-2	TGTGCCAGCAGTTCGAACAGGGTGGGCACCGGGGAGCTGTTTTTT	CASSSNRVGTGELFF
TRBV2	NA	NA	TRBJ1-2	TGTGCCAGCAGTGATCGAGAAGGGCGATATGGCTACACCTTC	CASSDREGRYGYTF
TRBV20-1	TRBD1	few	TRBJ1-2	TGCAGCCGGGACAGGGGTCTTCGTGGCTACACCTTC	CSRDRGLRGYTF
TRBV4-1	NA	many	TRBJ2-7	TGCGCCAGCAGCCACCGCCGACCGGACTACGAGCAGTACTTC	CASSHRRPDYEQYF
TRBV10-3	NA	NA	TRBJ1-2	TGTGCCATCGCGGACGGGCCTCTTTACGACTATGGCTACACCTTC	CAIADGPLYDYGYTF
TRBV27	NA	once	TRBJ1-1	TGTGCCAGCGGGGACTCAGTCAAGGCTTTCTTT	CASGDSVKAFF
TRBV5-1	NA	NA	TRBJ2-1	TGCGCCAGCAGCTTTTATATGGGGACGGAGCAGTTCTTC	CASSFYMGTEQFF
TRBV20-1	TRBD1	NA	TRBJ2-7	TGCAGTGATAGGCGTACAGGGGGGAGCTCCTACGAGCAGTACTTC	CSDRRTGGSSYEQYF
TRBV5-5	TRBD2	NA	TRBJ2-3	TGTGCCAGCAGCTCCGTTAGCGGGGGCTCAGATACGCAGTATTTT	CASSSVSGGSDTQYF
TRBV28	NA	many	TRBJ2-3	TGTGCCAGCAGACGGCAGAGCACAGATACGCAGTATTTT	CASRRQSTDTQYF
TRBV27	NA	NA	TRBJ1-2	TGTGCCAGCAGTTTATCCTCTTTTAACTATGGCTACACCTTC	CASSLSSFNYGYTF
TRBV6-2/TRBV6-3	NA	NA	TRBJ1-2	TGTGCCGATGAGATGGGCTTTAGCTATGGCTACACCTTC	CADEMGFSYGYTF